The sequence of this TCR beta chain was determined in a study of shared clonotypes between healthy human individuals. Method: immunoSEQ multiplex PCR; TCRdb's copy keeps in-frame clones and lacks some. The sample contains about 1 million clones, about 77% of which appear only once. The sequence came from a man aged 18 to 29 in good health. Sequenced input: memory CD4+ T cells sorted from blood. Described subset: CD45RA-negative fraction.

CDR3 DNA: TGTGCCAGCAGTCCTAAGTGGTACCAAGAGACCCAGTACTTC. Translated, it gives CASSPKWYQETQYF. V is TRBV27 and J is TRBJ2-5, with D uncertain. The CDR3 loop spans 14 amino acids. Between the trimmed V and J ends, which lost 5 bases and 0 bases, there was a span of 10 bases. Per germline, CDR1 MNHEY and CDR2 SMNVEV (reference sequence).